Each of the 20 T cell receptor beta chains below was sequenced from the same sample in a study of cytomegalovirus exposure and HLA in healthy donors. The PCR employed 60 Vbeta primers together with 13 Jbeta primers. Sequenced by immunoSEQ multiplex PCR; TCRdb stores in-frame clones only, minus some. Among 150,000 to 200,000 clones, more than 75% were seen once, and the ten largest hold around 1.5%. The sample consisted of PBMCs. The receptors originated from a woman between 18 and 29 years old in good health and CMV-seronegative.

The J gene is TRBJ1-2, the V gene TRBV5-1; D is undetermined. Trimming pared 4 bases from V and 8 bases from J, leaving 15 bases between. Germline V lookup: CDR1 SGHRS, CDR2 YFSETQ. This CDR3 has 13 residues. CDR3 in amino acids: CASSTGPGGGYTF. Here the CDR3 DNA reads TGCGCCAGCAGCACCGGTCCCGGCGGGGGCTACACCTTC.

The J gene is TRBJ2-5, the V gene TRBV11-3; 8 nucleotides line up with TRBD2. Germline CDR1 reads SGHNT; CDR2 reads YENEEA. The CDR3 extends over 15 amino acids. Losses at the gene ends were 4 bases for V and 1 base for J; bases not matched to a gene: 5. The CDR3, as DNA: TGTGCCAGCAGCTCGTCGCTAGCGGGCCAAGAGACCCAGTACTTC. Its protein is CASSSSLAGQETQYF.

The chain uses TRBV25-1 and TRBJ2-2; possible D gene TRBD1, 5 bases. Trimming cost V 0 bases and J 6 bases, with 8 bases left between them. The CDR3 sequence is 14 residues long. Per germline, CDR1 MGHDK and CDR2 SYGVNS. The CDR3: CASSEYKGAGELFF. The DNA for the CDR3 is TGTGCCAGCAGTGAATATAAAGGGGCCGGGGAGCTGTTTTTT.

V gene TRBV11-2 combines with J gene TRBJ1-5; 9 bases line up with TRBD1. J was trimmed by 4 bases and V by 5 bases; bases with no gene match: 9. Germline V gene data show CDR1 as SGHAT and CDR2 as FQNNGV. The CDR3 sequence is 16 residues long. In DNA form, the CDR3 reads TGTGCCAGCAGCCCGACCGGACAGGGGAGGAATCAGCCCCAGCATTTT. Protein product: CASSPTGQGRNQPQHF.

V and J are TRBV19 and TRBJ2-5, with 9 positions matching TRBD1. V trimming: 3 bases; J trimming: 5 bases; junction bases outside the gene matches: 19. The CDR3 length is 19 residues. CDR1 LNHDA and CDR2 SQIVND come from the germline V gene (reference sequence). CDR3: CASSMPLAPTGQGFETQYF. CDR3 sequence (DNA): TGTGCCAGTAGTATGCCCTTAGCACCCACGGGACAGGGATTCGAGACCCAGTACTTC. The full variable domain, its missing parts supplied by reference TRBV19 and TRBJ2-5, is DGGITQSPKYLFRKEGQNVTLSCEQNLNHDAMYWYRQDPGQGLRLIYYSQIVNDFQKGDIAEGYSVSREKKESFPLTVTSAQKNPTAFYLCASSMPLAPTGQGFETQYFGPGTRLLVL.

This clone occurred once. The chain links TRBV7-2 to TRBJ1-1, with TRBD1 matching over 7 bases. Trimming took 1 base from V and 5 from J; bases not matched to a gene: 4. The CDR3 length is 14 residues. Looked up from germline, CDR1 is SGHTA and CDR2 is FQGNSA. CDR3 bases: TGTGCCAGCAGCTTAGGATCAGGGGGAACTGAAGCTTTCTTT. It codes for CASSLGSGGTEAFF.

The chain employs TRBV11-3 and TRBJ2-3, with 7 bases lining up with TRBD2. V gave up 3 bases and J gave up 6 bases; unmatched junction bases: 9. The CDR3 is 15 amino acids. Germline loops: CDR1 SGHNT, CDR2 YENEEA. The CDR3, as DNA: TGTGCCAGCAGCTTTACTGGTGGGGGGGTCGATACGCAGTATTTT. This sequence encodes CASSFTGGGVDTQYF.

The chain joins TRBV19 to TRBJ1-2; no clear D. The germline CDR1 and CDR2 sequences are LNHDA and SQIVND (reference sequence). The V gene lost 2 bases and the J gene lost 8 bases, with 12 bases spanning the gap. The CDR3 loop spans 13 amino acids. The CDR3 protein is CASSISGSMGYTF. The CDR3 DNA reads TGTGCCAGTAGTATATCAGGCTCTATGGGCTACACCTTC.

The chain employs TRBV7-3 and TRBJ1-1; D unclear. The CDR3 is 13 amino acids. V lost 5 bases, J lost 10 bases, and 17 bases lay in between. Germline loops: CDR1 SGHTA, CDR2 FQGTGA. CDR3 loop: CASSPLSGELAFF. For the CDR3, the DNA is TGTGCCAGCAGCCCGTTGAGTGGAGAGTTAGCTTTCTTT.

This clone was recorded a few times. The chain has TRBV5-5 and TRBJ1-2; possible D gene TRBD1, 6 bases. Germline loops: CDR1 SGHKS, CDR2 YYEKEE (reference sequence). CDR3 size: 15 residues. Trimming stripped 4 bases from V and 0 bases from J, with 13 bases between. As DNA, the CDR3 is TGTGCCAGCAGCAGAGGGGGGGGAACTAACTATGGCTACACCTTC. Translated, it gives CASSRGGGTNYGYTF.

Comments on this clone: Germline and junction disagree at one end, which may indicate a read error. The chain's CDR3 is CASSYPPGGSDTQYF. As DNA, the CDR3 is TGTGCTAGCAGCTACCCCCCGGGGGGTTCGGATACGCAGTATTTT. This chain joins TRBV7-7 and TRBJ2-3; 7 nucleotides agree with TRBD2. The CDR3 sequence is 15 residues long. Per germline, CDR1 SSHAT and CDR2 FNYEAQ (reference sequence).

This chain links TRBV7-2 with TRBJ1-4; the match to TRBD1 covers 9 bases. The CDR3 is 15 residues long. Trimming at V came to 5 bases and at J to 8 bases, leaving 9 bases not matched to a gene. The germline CDR1 and CDR2 sequences are SGHTA and FQGNSA. CDR3 sequence: CASSPDRGRVEKLFF. DNA of the CDR3: TGTGCCAGCAGCCCCGACAGGGGGAGGGTAGAAAAACTGTTTTTT.

The chain couples TRBV19 to TRBJ1-2, with 11 bases matching TRBD1. The germline gives CDR1 LNHDA, CDR2 SQIVND (reference sequence). V was clipped by 7 bases and J by 4 bases; unmatched bases: 14. This CDR3 is 17 amino acids long. CDR3 amino acids: CASTPWTGGPQGYGYTF. CDR3 nucleotide sequence: TGTGCCAGTACCCCTTGGACAGGGGGCCCCCAGGGCTATGGCTACACCTTC. The whole variable domain, remainder taken from reference TRBV19 and TRBJ1-2, is DGGITQSPKYLFRKEGQNVTLSCEQNLNHDAMYWYRQDPGQGLRLIYYSQIVNDFQKGDIAEGYSVSREKKESFPLTVTSAQKNPTAFYLCASTPWTGGPQGYGYTFGSGTRLTVV.

This chain joins TRBV7-9 and TRBJ2-1; tentative D call: TRBD2 (6 bases). Trimming removed 7 bases from V and 16 bases from J, with 20 bases in between. The CDR3 is 12 residues long. The germline CDR1 and CDR2 sequences are SEHNR and FQNEAQ (reference sequence). CDR3 bases: TGTGCCAGCATCAACTCGGGGGAGCTACCTTTCTTC. It codes for CASINSGELPFF.

The rearrangement links TRBV4-1 to TRBJ1-2, with a tentative D call TRBD1 (6 bases). The CDR3 has 19 residues. CDR1 is MGHRA and CDR2 is YSYEKL in the germline V gene. V was shortened by 1 base and J by 8 bases, with 29 bases between the two germline ends. The CDR3 here is CASSQVGGPRGASARGYTF. The CDR3 DNA sequence: TGCGCCAGCAGCCAAGTGGGGGGCCCTCGGGGGGCCAGCGCAAGGGGCTACACCTTC.

The rearrangement links TRBV7-8 to TRBJ1-1, with D hard to call. Deletions cut 4 bases from V and 4 bases from J, with 10 bases between. The CDR3 is 13 residues long. Per germline, CDR1 SGHVS and CDR2 FQNEAQ. In DNA, the CDR3 is TGTGCCAGCAGCTCCCAAGAGCGCACTGAAGCTTTCTTT. It yields the protein CASSSQERTEAFF.

This chain connects TRBV25-1 to TRBJ2-1; 8 bases match TRBD2. This CDR3 region has 14 residues. CDR1 is MGHDK, CDR2 SYGVNS, per germline. Unmatched junction bases numbered 3, after V lost 4 bases and J lost 4 bases. The CDR3 DNA reads TGTGCCAGCAGTGCCGGGGGGGGGTACAATGAGCAGTTCTTC. Protein sequence: CASSAGGGYNEQFF.

The chain joins TRBV10-3 to TRBJ1-2; TRBD1 matches 11 bases. Per germline, CDR1 ENHRY and CDR2 SYGVKD. CDR3 length: 18 residues. V shed 0 bases and J 4 bases; nucleotides not matched to a gene: 10. The CDR3 DNA is TGTGCCATCAGTGAGTCACTCCAGAGGACAGGGGGCTCCTATGGCTACACCTTC. It is translated as CAISESLQRTGGSYGYTF.

This chain links TRBV2 with TRBJ1-3; TRBD1 might be the D (5 bases). V lost 5 bases, J lost 2 bases, and 13 bases lay in between. CDR1 and CDR2 from the germline V gene are SNHLY and FYNNEI. This CDR3 has 15 amino acids. CDR3 region: CASSPQGGTGNTIYF. CDR3 coding DNA: TGTGCCAGCAGTCCTCAGGGTGGCACTGGAAACACCATATATTTT.

The gene calls are TRBV6-5 and TRBJ2-1, with TRBD2 matching over 9 bases. This CDR3 contains 16 residues. Germline CDR1 reads MNHEY; CDR2 reads SVGAGI. V was pared by 4 bases and J by 1 base, with 5 bases of the junction left unmatched. The CDR3 nucleotides are TGTGCCAGCAGTTCCGTGACTAGCGGATCCTACAATGAGCAGTTCTTC. Its protein product is CASSSVTSGSYNEQFF.